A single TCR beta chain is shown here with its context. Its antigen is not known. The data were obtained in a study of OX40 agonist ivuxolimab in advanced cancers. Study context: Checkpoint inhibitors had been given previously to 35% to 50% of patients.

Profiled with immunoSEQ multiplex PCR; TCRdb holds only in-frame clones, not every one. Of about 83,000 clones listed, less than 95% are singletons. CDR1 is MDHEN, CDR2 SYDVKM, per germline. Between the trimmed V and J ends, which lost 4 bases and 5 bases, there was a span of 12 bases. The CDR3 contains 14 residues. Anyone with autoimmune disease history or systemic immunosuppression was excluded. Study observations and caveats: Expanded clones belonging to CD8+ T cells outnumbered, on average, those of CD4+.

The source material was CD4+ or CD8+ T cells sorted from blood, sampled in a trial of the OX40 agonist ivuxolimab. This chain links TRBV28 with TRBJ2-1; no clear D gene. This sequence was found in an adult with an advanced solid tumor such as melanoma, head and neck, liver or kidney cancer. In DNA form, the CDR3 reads TGTGCCAGCAGTTCCCGGACCCTTAACAATGAGCAGTTCTTC. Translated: CASSSRTLNNEQFF.